This T cell receptor (beta chain) originates from a study of OX40 agonist ivuxolimab in advanced cancers. Study information: The patients received ivuxolimab by intravenous route every 2 weeks at 0.01 to 10 mg/kg.

The table came from immunoSEQ multiplex PCR; TCRdb's copy has only in-frame clones and leaves some out. The data contain 9,800 or so clones, roughly 90% of them singletons. This CDR3 has 11 amino acids. Trimming took off 9 bases at V and 9 bases at J, with 9 bases between the two ends. Germline-derived CDR1 and CDR2 are SNHLY and FYNNEI. The chain employs TRBV2 and TRBJ2-6; D is undetermined. This receptor was obtained from an adult with an advanced solid tumor such as melanoma, head and neck, liver or kidney cancer. The sample here was CD4+ or CD8+ T cells sorted from blood, taken in a trial of the OX40 agonist ivuxolimab. The CDR3 coding sequence is TGTGCCAGTACGAATCTCAACGTCCTGACTTTC. This gives the protein CASTNLNVLTF.